This TCR beta chain was profiled in a study of T cells in tuberculosis. About the study: CD1B tetramers identified T cells specific for mycobacterial lipid GMM. IGRA-negative adolescents, IGRA-positive adolescents with latent tuberculosis and adults with active tuberculosis formed this South African cohort.

CDR1 and CDR2 from the germline V gene are SGHRS and YFSETQ. Losses at the gene ends were 1 base for V and 6 bases for J; bases not matched to a gene: 7. The CDR3 spans 15 residues. Latent tuberculosis screening used tuberculin skin test and IGRA at entry. Each clinical donor contributed on average around 97,000 T cells from unsorted cryopreserved PBMC. Profiled with immunoSEQ multiplex PCR; TCRdb holds only in-frame clones, not every one. The sample records 20,000 to 25,000 clones, just under 97% being singletons. The chain couples TRBV5-1 to TRBJ1-3; 7 bases agree with TRBD1. This TCR was sampled from a donor between 10 and 35 years old with latent tuberculosis or without tuberculosis infection. Material: PBMCs. CDR3 nucleotide sequence: TGCGCCAGCAGCTTGCCAGGGGGAGCGGTAAACACCATATATTTT. Translated: CASSLPGGAVNTIYF. The complete variable domain, with remaining parts taken from reference TRBV5-1 and TRBJ1-3, reads KAGVTQTPRYLIKTRGQQVTLSCSPISGHRSVSWYQQTPGQGLQFLFEYFSETQRNKGNFPGRFSGRQFSNSRSEMNVSTLELGDSALYLCASSLPGGAVNTIYFGEGSWLTVV.